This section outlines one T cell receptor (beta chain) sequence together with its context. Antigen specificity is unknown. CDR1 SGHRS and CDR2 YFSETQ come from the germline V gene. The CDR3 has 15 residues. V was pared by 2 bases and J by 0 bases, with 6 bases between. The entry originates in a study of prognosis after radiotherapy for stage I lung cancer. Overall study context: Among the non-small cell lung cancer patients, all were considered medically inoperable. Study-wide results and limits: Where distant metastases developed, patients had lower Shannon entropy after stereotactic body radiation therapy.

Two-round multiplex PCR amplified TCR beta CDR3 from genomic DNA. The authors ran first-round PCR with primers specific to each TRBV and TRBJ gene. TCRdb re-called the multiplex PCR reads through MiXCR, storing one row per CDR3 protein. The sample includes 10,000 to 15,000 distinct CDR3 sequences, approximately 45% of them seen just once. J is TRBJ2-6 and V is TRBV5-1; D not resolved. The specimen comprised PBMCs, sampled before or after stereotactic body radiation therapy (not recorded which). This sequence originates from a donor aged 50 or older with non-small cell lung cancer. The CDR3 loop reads CASSFGDSGANVLTF. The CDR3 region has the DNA TGCGCCAGCAGCTTCGGTGACTCTGGGGCCAACGTCCTGACTTTC.